This passage covers 11 T cell receptor beta chains from one sample sequenced in a study of T cells in localized non-small cell lung cancer. Profiled with immunoSEQ multiplex PCR; TCRdb holds only in-frame clones, not every one. The repertoire includes about 6,400 clones, approximately 88% of them detected once, and roughly a sixth sits in the top ten. The specimen was peripheral blood, collected before any cancer treatment. Receptors were obtained from a male donor older than 55 with stage I lung adenocarcinoma.

The rearrangement joins TRBV2 to TRBJ2-5, with 8 positions matching TRBD1. The CDR3 has 14 residues. Germline values: CDR1 SNHLY, CDR2 FYNNEI. The junction had 6 bases not matched to a gene; V was cut back by 8 bases and J by 1 base. The CDR3 region has the DNA TGTGCCAGCGGAGACAGGGGCCCCCAAGAGACCCAGTACTTC. Translation gives CASGDRGPQETQYF.

This clone occurred once. This rearrangement joins TRBV5-1 to TRBJ1-5, with 8 bases fitting TRBD1. This CDR3 is 13 amino acids long. Trimming at V came to 2 bases and at J to 7 bases, leaving 2 bases not matched to a gene. Germline CDR1 reads SGHRS; CDR2 reads YFSETQ. CDR3 region: CASSFNRGQPQHF. CDR3 in DNA: TGCGCCAGCAGCTTTAACAGGGGGCAGCCCCAGCATTTT.

The genes are TRBV5-4 and TRBJ2-3; no reliable D call. Germline V CDR1 and CDR2: SGHNT, YYREEE (reference sequence). V was shortened by 4 bases and J by 2 bases, with 11 bases between the two germline ends. The length of the CDR3 is 14 residues. CDR3 sequence: CASSPDFVTDTQYF. CDR3 nucleotides: TGTGCCAGCAGCCCGGATTTCGTCACAGATACGCAGTATTTT.

The chain has TRBV4-1 and TRBJ2-2, with D possibly being TRBD2 (5 bases). With 11 bases removed from V and 2 bases from J, the gap between germline ends came to 6 bases. Germline lookup yields CDR1 MGHRA and CDR2 YSYEKL. The length of the CDR3 is 11 residues. The DNA for the CDR3 is TGCGCCGGAGGAAACACCGGGGAGCTGTTTTTT. It encodes CAGGNTGELFF.

The chain carries TRBV4-2 and TRBJ2-5; D not resolved. The CDR3 consists of 14 residues. Trimming removed 6 bases from V and 1 base from J, with 12 bases in between. The germline gives CDR1 LGHNA, CDR2 YNFKEQ. CDR3 nucleotides: TGTGCCAGCAGTCCCTCTAGGGCCCAAGAGACCCAGTACTTC. Translation: CASSPSRAQETQYF.

This clone was counted a single time. This chain connects TRBV5-1 to TRBJ2-7; D might be TRBD1 (6 bases). Germline CDR1 reads SGHRS; CDR2 reads YFSETQ. This CDR3 has 15 residues. The ends were cut back, 0 bases at V and 3 bases at J, with 13 bases in the middle. The CDR3 DNA is TGCGCCAGCAGCTTGGTGTCAGGGGATATCTACGAGCAGTACTTC. Translated, it gives CASSLVSGDIYEQYF.

This chain connects TRBV5-1 to TRBJ2-2; D might be TRBD1 or TRBD2, each matching 5 bases. CDR3 size: 15 residues. V lost 1 base, J lost 4 bases, and 11 bases lay in between. Germline values: CDR1 SGHRS, CDR2 YFSETQ. This chain's CDR3 is CASSLRGAGTGELFF. In DNA form, the CDR3 reads TGCGCCAGCAGCTTGAGAGGGGCGGGCACCGGGGAGCTGTTTTTT.

This clone was counted a single time. The chain carries TRBV6-5 and TRBJ2-2; D ambiguous. The CDR3 sequence is 12 residues long. V lost 3 bases and J lost 5, with 4 bases in between. Germline CDR1 is MNHEY and CDR2 is SVGAGI. The CDR3 DNA is TGTGCCAGCAGTTATCTAACCGGGGAGCTGTTTTTT. It translates to CASSYLTGELFF.

The chain couples TRBV7-2 to TRBJ1-3; no clear D gene. CDR3 size: 14 residues. Germline-derived CDR1 and CDR2 are SGHTA and FQGNSA. Trimming removed 5 bases at V and 4 bases at J, with 12 bases between. The DNA for the CDR3 is TGTGCCAGCAGCCAGGTCTTTTCGGGAAACACCATATATTTT. Its translation: CASSQVFSGNTIYF.

The chain links TRBV7-3 to TRBJ1-1, with D possibly being TRBD1 (6 bases). The CDR3 consists of 13 residues. Germline values: CDR1 SGHTA, CDR2 FQGTGA. V shed 3 bases and J shed 7 bases, with 12 bases lying between them. CDR3 DNA sequence: TGTGCCAGCAGCTTGTCAGGGGAGAATGAAGCTTTCTTT. Its translation: CASSLSGENEAFF.

The chain uses TRBV18 and TRBJ1-1, with TRBD1 identical over 7 bases. Germline V lookup: CDR1 KGHSH, CDR2 LQKENI. V trimming: 6 bases; J trimming: 5 bases; junction bases outside the gene matches: 6. This CDR3 region has 13 residues. The DNA for the CDR3 is TGTGCCAGCTCTACAGGGGCAGGTACTGAAGCTTTCTTT. Translation: CASSTGAGTEAFF. Based on the CDR3 plus reference TRBV18 and TRBJ1-1, the full variable domain is NAGVMQNPRHLVRRRGQEARLRCSPMKGHSHVYWYRQLPEEGLKFMVYLQKENIIDESGMPKERFSAEFPKEGPSILRIQQVVRGDSAAYFCASSTGAGTEAFFGQGTRLTVV.